Listed below are T cell receptor beta chains from one sample, sequenced in a study of human T cells and chemical hapten exposure. TCRdb processed the RACE reads anew with MiXCR; each CDR3 protein has one entry. The sample lists roughly 200,000 distinct CDR3 sequences, around 20% occurring once. The specimen was whole blood, collected in connection with sensitization to the hapten diphenylcyclopropenone (DPC). Receptors originate from a woman aged 50 to 65 with alopecia areata. Some clones in this sample may be carry-over from other donors' samples. Both conserved end residues are part of each CDR3. The D gene is left open where the match is weak. Size tells how often a clone was seen (once, few, many) or the class of an expanded clone, and some rows leave it out.

j_gene | abundance | len | d_gene | v_gene | CDR3nt | CDR3aa
TRBJ1-3 | - | 14 | - | TRBV18 | TGTGCCAGCTCACCCAACAGCTATGGAAACACCATATATTTT | CASSPNSYGNTIYF
TRBJ2-3 | few | 16 | TRBD2 | TRBV12-5 | TGTGCTAGTGGCCCTCTAGCGGGAGGGCCCTTGGATACGCAGTATTTT | CASGPLAGGPLDTQYF
TRBJ1-2 | - | 12 | - | TRBV12-3/TRBV12-4 | TGTGCCAGCAGTTTCAGGGATCGTGGCTACACCTTC | CASSFRDRGYTF
TRBJ1-5 | many | 15 | - | TRBV6-2/TRBV6-3 | TGTGCCAGCAGTTCCACAGTACATAGCAATCAGCCCCAGCATTTT | CASSSTVHSNQPQHF
TRBJ2-1 | - | 17 | TRBD2 | TRBV9 | TGTGCCAGCAGCGTAGCTGGGGGGGAGGGTATCAACAATGAGCAGTTCTTC | CASSVAGGEGINNEQFF
TRBJ1-1 | - | 14 | - | TRBV5-1 | TGCGCCAGCAGCTTGACACAGGGATACACTGAAGCTTTCTTT | CASSLTQGYTEAFF
TRBJ2-1 | - | 14 | TRBD1 | TRBV5-1 | TGCGCCAGCAGCCCTGGACAGGGGAGGAGTGAGCAGTTCTTC | CASSPGQGRSEQFF
TRBJ1-6 | few | 14 | - | TRBV7-3 | TGTGCCAGCAGCACCGGGCCTTATAATTCACCCCTCCACTTT | CASSTGPYNSPLHF
TRBJ2-7 | - | 16 | - | TRBV9 | TGTGCCAGCAGCGTTGGGATTCCGACCACTCAGTACGAGCAGTACTTC | CASSVGIPTTQYEQYF
TRBJ2-1 | few | 14 | - | TRBV4-1 | TGCGCCAGCAGCCAAGTCCCCAGTTCCAATGAGCAGTTCTTC | CASSQVPSSNEQFF
TRBJ2-1 | - | 14 | - | TRBV10-3 | TGTGCCACATCAAGAGAAGCCTCCTACAATGAGCAGTTCTTC | CATSREASYNEQFF
TRBJ1-1 | - | 13 | - | TRBV12-3/TRBV12-4 | TGTGCCAGCAGTTTGAATTGGCAGGCAGAAGCTTTCTTT | CASSLNWQAEAFF
TRBJ1-2 | few | 15 | - | TRBV29-1 | TGCAGCGTTGAAGATTATCGGGACGAGAACTATGGCTACACCTTC | CSVEDYRDENYGYTF
TRBJ1-5 | - | 16 | - | TRBV5-1 | TGCGCCAGCAGCTTCGGGCCGCGTCAGCAGAATCAGCCCCAGCATTTT | CASSFGPRQQNQPQHF
TRBJ2-7 | - | 17 | TRBD1 | TRBV27 | TGTGCCAGCATCAAAACCGGGACAGGTGGGGGTAGGTACGAGCAGTACTTC | CASIKTGTGGGRYEQYF
TRBJ2-5 | - | 16 | - | TRBV19 | TGTGCCAGTAGCCTACAGCATACGGCATTCCAAGAGACCCAGTACTTC | CASSLQHTAFQETQYF
TRBJ1-4 | - | 13 | - | TRBV18 | TGTGCCAGCTCCGACAGTGACAATGAAAAACTGTTTTTT | CASSDSDNEKLFF
TRBJ1-1 | few | 13 | TRBD1 | TRBV3-1 | TGTGCCACTACAGGGGAACCGAACACTGAAGCTTTCTTT | CATTGEPNTEAFF
TRBJ1-5 | - | 12 | - | TRBV10-3 | TGTGCCATCAGTGAGACCTTTCAGCCCCAGCATTTT | CAISETFQPQHF
TRBJ2-1 | - | 16 | TRBD2 | TRBV10-3 | TGTGCCATCAGTGAGAGGTCTAGCGGGTCCGGTAATGAGCAGTTCTTC | CAISERSSGSGNEQFF
TRBJ2-2 | few | 14 | - | TRBV6-4 | TGTGCCAGCAGTCCTTCGGGGGCTGCCGGGGAGCTGTTTTTT | CASSPSGAAGELFF
TRBJ2-7 | - | 14 | - | TRBV5-1 | TGCGCCAGCAGCCAGGGCGGGGGCGCACCCGAGCAGTACTTC | CASSQGGGAPEQYF
TRBJ2-1 | - | 14 | - | TRBV29-1 | TGCAGCGTTGAAGACCCGGGTCGCTACAATGAGCAGTTCTTC | CSVEDPGRYNEQFF
TRBJ2-5 | few | 15 | - | TRBV9 | TGTGCCAGCAGCGTAGATCTGGGGCAACGGGAGACCCAGTACTTC | CASSVDLGQRETQYF
TRBJ2-1 | few | 15 | TRBD2 | TRBV20-1 | TGCAGTGCCCATCCTCCAGCGGGAGCCCCGGATGAGCAGTTCTTC | CSAHPPAGAPDEQFF
TRBJ2-3 | - | 15 | - | TRBV7-2 | TGTGCCAGCAGCTTATCAGGGCCCAGCACAGATACGCAGTATTTT | CASSLSGPSTDTQYF
TRBJ2-1 | many | 14 | - | TRBV12-3/TRBV12-4 | TGTGCCAGCAGTTTATCGCGGGGACACAATGAGCAGTTCTTC | CASSLSRGHNEQFF
TRBJ2-1 | few | 13 | - | TRBV10-3 | TGTGCCATCACCTGGGGCCCAAGTAATGAGCAGTTCTTC | CAITWGPSNEQFF
TRBJ1-1 | many | 14 | TRBD1 | TRBV5-1 | TGCGCCAGCGCCCCGGGACAGGGGGTTACTGAAGCTTTCTTT | CASAPGQGVTEAFF
TRBJ2-5 | - | 13 | - | TRBV12-3/TRBV12-4 | TGTGCCAGCAGAAGTAGGGTTCAAGAGACCCAGTACTTC | CASRSRVQETQYF
TRBJ2-1 | few | 11 | - | TRBV29-1 | TGCAGCGTATCCGAACGCAATGAGCAGTTCTTC | CSVSERNEQFF
TRBJ2-1 | once | 13 | TRBD2 | TRBV7-9 | TGTGCCAGCAGCTCGAAACTAGCGGGTGAGCAGTTCTTC | CASSSKLAGEQFF
TRBJ2-3 | few | 16 | TRBD2 | TRBV9 | TGTGCCAGCAGCGTAGAGGCGGGAGGGCTGACAGATACGCAGTATTTT | CASSVEAGGLTDTQYF
TRBJ2-2 | few | 14 | TRBD1 | TRBV29-1 | TGCAGCGGTGGACAGGGGGGGAACACCGGGGAGCTGTTTTTT | CSGGQGGNTGELFF
TRBJ2-1 | - | 14 | - | TRBV11-2 | TGTGCCAGCAGTTTTAACAGGGCGTACAATGAGCAGTTCTTC | CASSFNRAYNEQFF
TRBJ1-2 | - | 12 | - | TRBV14 | TGTGCCAGCAGCTCGGGAGCCTATGGCTACACCTTC | CASSSGAYGYTF
TRBJ2-5 | few | 19 | TRBD2 | TRBV7-2 | TGTGCCAGCAGCTTCCCAAATCGACTAGCGGGAGTCCCCGCGGAGACCCAGTACTTC | CASSFPNRLAGVPAETQYF